These 28 T cell receptor beta chains came from one sample sequenced in a study of blood T cells in healthy people across ages. With a J-beta primer mix and a sample-barcoded 5' primer, a second PCR ran roughly 6 to 11 cycles. In TCRdb, the 5' RACE reads were re-called with MiXCR into one record per CDR3 protein. This sample has around 850,000 distinct CDR3 sequences, with roughly 34% found just once. Sequencing input: blood. The receptors stem from a man in his late teens or twenties in good health.

The rearrangement uses TRBV21-1 and TRBJ1-2; the D call of TRBD1 is as the table states it, not checked on the DNA. TRBV21-1 is a pseudogene locus. The CDR3 has 18 amino acids. DNA for the CDR3: TGTGCCAGCAGCCCCCGGCGCAACACTGATTATCCTAACTATGGCTACACCTTC. It codes for CASSPRRNTDYPNYGYTF.

V is TRBV4-2 and J is TRBJ1-1; TRBD1 matches at 9 bases. Losses at the gene ends were 4 bases for V and 11 bases for J; bases not matched to a gene: 11. CDR3 length: 14 residues. Germline V gene data show CDR1 as LGHNA and CDR2 as YNFKEQ. The CDR3: CASSREFDRGDAFF. The CDR3 DNA follows: TGTGCCAGCAGCCGAGAATTCGACAGGGGGGACGCTTTCTTT.

This clonotype appeared many times. As DNA, the CDR3 is TGTGCCATCGAGGCAGGGGCTAGCTACGAGCAGTACTTC. It translates to CAIEAGASYEQYF. The chain uses TRBV10-3 and TRBJ2-7; D possibly corresponds to TRBD1 (6 bases). V was trimmed by 8 bases and J by 3 bases, leaving 14 bases between them. Germline V gives CDR1 ENHRY, CDR2 SYGVKD. The CDR3 is made up of 13 amino acids.

The CDR3 protein is CASSVETINEQYF. The CDR3 bases are TGTGCCAGCAGCGTCGAGACCATTAACGAGCAGTACTTC. The chain is built from TRBV11-3 and TRBJ2-5; D is unresolved. The assigned J gene may be wrong: the sequence end matches TRBJ2-7 better. This CDR3 has 13 residues. CDR1 is SGHNT, CDR2 YENEEA, per germline.

The chain is built from TRBV6-1 and TRBJ2-5; D is perhaps TRBD1 (6 bases). The J call may be mistaken, given a closer DNA end match to TRBJ2-7. This CDR3 has 13 amino acids. Germline V CDR1 and CDR2: MNHNS, SASEGT. CDR3 in DNA: TGTGCCAGCAGTGGACAGGTCGGGTACGAGCAGTACTTC. Residues: CASSGQVGYEQYF.

This clonotype has more than one count but fewer than ten. The chain employs TRBV7-2 and TRBJ2-7, with D perhaps TRBD2 (7 bases). The CDR3 consists of 16 residues. Trimming left V 4 bases short and J 2 bases short, with 18 bases between. Looked up from germline, CDR1 is SGHTA and CDR2 is FQGNSA. The CDR3 DNA reads as TGTGCCAGCAGCTCAGACCGGGGGGCGATCACCTACGAGCAGTACTTC. Translation: CASSSDRGAITYEQYF.

This clonotype appeared a few times. The chain recombines TRBV20-1 with TRBJ1-1; no reliable D call. V was trimmed by 0 bases and J by 1 base, leaving 15 bases between them. Germline values: CDR1 DFQATT, CDR2 SNEGSKA (reference sequence). This CDR3 contains 16 residues. The CDR3 DNA reads TGCAGTGCTAGAGATCCTGTAGCCATAGCGAACACTGAAGCTTTCTTT. Translating gives CSARDPVAIANTEAFF.

The table lists this clonotype with a few counts. The DNA of the CDR3 is TGTGCCAGCAGCCTCGAACTTCAGGGGGCGAATGGCTACACCTTC. It encodes CASSLELQGANGYTF. The chain recombines TRBV4-2 with TRBJ1-2; 8 bases map to TRBD1. V shed 4 bases and J 6 bases; nucleotides not matched to a gene: 10. The CDR3 runs to 15 residues. CDR1 is LGHNA and CDR2 is YNFKEQ in the germline V gene.

The V and J genes are TRBV4-3 and TRBJ2-5; D is possibly TRBD2 (6 bases). Gene TRBJ2-7 matches the end of the DNA better, so the J call may be wrong. Germline values: CDR1 LGHNA, CDR2 YSLEER. The CDR3 is 14 amino acids. As DNA, the CDR3 is TGCGCCAGCAGCCAAGATTCCCGGGGGAGCGAGCAGTACTTC. Protein sequence: CASSQDSRGSEQYF.

The chain uses TRBV7-9 and TRBJ2-7, with D perhaps being TRBD1 or TRBD2 (5 bases each). Deletions cut 1 base from V and 6 bases from J, with 16 bases between. The germline V gene encodes CDR1 SEHNR and CDR2 FQNEAQ (reference sequence). This CDR3 spans 15 amino acids. CDR3 DNA sequence: TGTGCCAGCAGCTTAGGAGGGGCAGCGACGGGCGAGCAGTACTTC. It translates to CASSLGGAATGEQYF.

This clonotype has just a few counts. The rearrangement links TRBV20-1 to TRBJ2-1; 8 bases match TRBD1. Germline values: CDR1 DFQATT, CDR2 SNEGSKA (reference sequence). The V gene end was trimmed by 4 bases and the J gene end by 5 bases; junction bases not matched to a gene: 4. The length of the CDR3 is 13 residues. In nucleotides, the CDR3 is TGCAGTGCTATAGGACAGGGCAACAATGAGCAGTTCTTC. Amino acid sequence: CSAIGQGNNEQFF.

This chain links TRBV3-1 with TRBJ2-1; D gene unclear. Germline values: CDR1 LGHDT, CDR2 YNNKEL (reference sequence). The V and J ends lost 0 bases and 13 bases respectively, with 13 bases between them. This CDR3 comprises 13 residues. The CDR3 here is CASSQDVFETQFF. In nucleotides, the CDR3 is TGTGCCAGCAGCCAAGATGTTTTCGAGACCCAGTTCTTC.

This chain links TRBV20-1 with TRBJ1-2; TRBD1 matches at 7 bases. The J segment lost 6 bases and the V segment lost 5 bases, leaving 12 bases of the junction unmatched. The CDR3 is 14 amino acids. Germline-derived CDR1 and CDR2 are DFQATT and SNEGSKA (reference sequence). CDR3 coding DNA: TGCAGTGCTCCGCGCGGCAGGGGGAAAAATGGCTACACCTTC. The encoded protein is CSAPRGRGKNGYTF.

This clonotype has only a few counts. The chain recombines TRBV7-2 with TRBJ1-5; weak D call: TRBD1 (6 bases). Trimming shortened V by 5 bases and J by 7 bases, and 12 bases separated the two germline ends. Germline loops: CDR1 SGHTA, CDR2 FQGNSA. The CDR3 is 13 amino acids. The CDR3 DNA is TGTGCCAGCAGCCCATCACAGGGACAGCCCCAGCATTTT. Amino acids: CASSPSQGQPQHF. Based on the CDR3 plus reference TRBV7-2 and TRBJ1-5, the full variable domain is GAGVSQSPSNKVTEKGKDVELRCDPISGHTALYWYRQSLGQGLEFLIYFQGNSAPDKSGLPSDRFSAERTGGSVSTLTIQRTQQEDSAVYLCASSPSQGQPQHFGDGTRLSIL.

This chain connects TRBV6-6 to TRBJ2-7; maybe TRBD1 (5 bases). Per germline, CDR1 MNHNY and CDR2 SVGAGI (reference sequence). Trimming cost V 4 bases and J 5 bases, with 12 bases left between them. CDR3 length equals 13 residues. The CDR3 reads CASSLKGSHEQYF. In nucleotides, the CDR3 is TGTGCCAGCAGTTTAAAGGGGTCCCACGAGCAGTACTTC.

This clonotype was counted a few times. The V and J genes are TRBV12-3 or TRBV12-4 and TRBJ2-5, with 10 bases fitting TRBD1. The CDR3 has 15 residues. With 5 bases clipped from V and 1 base from J, the junction kept 4 bases outside the gene matches. DNA for the CDR3: TGTGCCAGCAGTCCGGGACAGGGGCGCCAAGAGACCCAGTACTTC. As protein: CASSPGQGRQETQYF.

As concerns this clonotype: Being one base from a much bigger clone, this may be a read error. The CDR3 sequence: CASSSPDNSYNEQFF. CDR3 DNA sequence: TGTGCCAGCAGTTCCCCGGACAACTCCTACAATGAGCAGTTCTTC. The chain employs TRBV12-3 or TRBV12-4 and TRBJ2-1; tentative D call: TRBD1 (5 bases). V dropped 4 bases and J dropped 0 bases, with 10 bases sitting between them. CDR3 size: 15 residues.

The rearrangement uses TRBV20-1 and TRBJ2-1; D possibly uses TRBD1 or TRBD2 (5 bases each). The DNA end is a closer match to TRBJ2-7, so the J assignment may be wrong. This CDR3 contains 14 residues. Germline-derived CDR1 and CDR2 are DFQATT and SNEGSKA (reference sequence). In DNA form, the CDR3 reads TGCAGTGCTCCCCCAGGGAGCTCCTACAATGAGCAGTACTTC. It specifies CSAPPGSSYNEQYF.

This clonotype has just a few counts. The chain carries TRBV20-1 and TRBJ2-1, with D maybe TRBD2 (7 bases). Between the trimmed V and J ends, which lost 6 bases and 4 bases, there was a span of 19 bases. The CDR3 extends over 15 amino acids. Germline lookup yields CDR1 DFQATT and CDR2 SNEGSKA (reference sequence). CDR3 in DNA: TGCAGTGCGGCAGGGGCGGGGGCGTCTTACAATGAGCAGTTCTTC. Translating gives CSAAGAGASYNEQFF.

Here the CDR3 reads CASSLDRTGRSYEQYF. DNA of the CDR3: TGCGCCAGCAGCTTGGACAGGACAGGGCGCTCCTACGAGCAGTACTTC. This chain connects TRBV5-1 to TRBJ2-7; 8 bases align to TRBD1. CDR3 size: 16 residues. The trim removed 0 bases at V and 0 bases at J, leaving 5 bases unmatched. The germline V gene has CDR1 SGHRS and CDR2 YFSETQ.

The chain has TRBV4-1 and TRBJ1-2, with no clear D. Trimming pared 1 base from V and 0 bases from J, leaving 9 bases between. The germline gives CDR1 MGHRA, CDR2 YSYEKL. The CDR3 has 15 amino acids. CDR3 sequence reads: CASSQGQPTNYGYTF. The CDR3 nucleotides are TGCGCCAGCAGCCAAGGGCAGCCTACTAACTATGGCTACACCTTC.

This clonotype was seen at least ten times. The V gene is TRBV12-3 or TRBV12-4, the J gene TRBJ1-6; D gene unclear. V shed 7 bases and J shed 2 bases, with 3 bases lying between them. The CDR3 is made up of 12 amino acids. Here the CDR3 reads CASTTYNSPLHF. The CDR3 DNA follows: TGTGCCAGCACAACCTATAATTCACCCCTCCACTTT.

The chain is built from TRBV20-1 and TRBJ1-2; D possibly corresponds to TRBD1 (5 bases). The CDR3 runs to 11 residues. Germline V lookup: CDR1 DFQATT, CDR2 SNEGSKA (reference sequence). Between the trimmed V and J ends, which lost 6 bases and 6 bases, there was a span of 11 bases. CDR3 residues: CSAPGGHGYTF. The DNA for the CDR3 is TGCAGTGCGCCCGGGGGTCATGGCTACACCTTC.

This clonotype was seen only a few times. The V call is TRBV5-1, the J call TRBJ1-1; D possibly corresponds to TRBD1 (6 bases). CDR1 is SGHRS and CDR2 is YFSETQ in the germline V gene. CDR3 length: 17 amino acids. V lost 0 bases to trimming and J lost 1 base, with 16 bases between them. The CDR3 reads CASSLASYRAGNTEAFF. The CDR3 nucleotides read TGCGCCAGCAGCTTGGCATCCTACAGGGCCGGGAACACTGAAGCTTTCTTT.

To note about this clonotype: Possible read error: a much larger clone is one base away. The chain is built from TRBV12-3 or TRBV12-4 and TRBJ2-7; a possible D gene is TRBD1 (5 bases). The CDR3 is 11 amino acids. The CDR3 nucleotides read TGTGCCGGCAGCTTTAGGGGCGAGCAGTACTTC. Protein product: CAGSFRGEQYF.

This rearrangement joins TRBV2 to TRBJ2-7; tentative D call: TRBD2 (7 bases). V was cut by 11 bases and J by 1 base, with 15 bases left in between. CDR3 length equals 13 residues. Germline V gene sequence: CDR1 SNHLY, CDR2 FYNNEI. Written as DNA, the CDR3 is TGTGCCGGGTCGCGGGGGCTGTCCTACGAGCAGTACTTC. It yields the protein CAGSRGLSYEQYF.

This clonotype was recorded many times. The chain joins TRBV25-1 to TRBJ2-3; D not resolved. The CDR3 runs to 17 residues. The germline gives CDR1 MGHDK, CDR2 SYGVNS. The ends were cut back, 0 bases at V and 0 bases at J, with 13 bases in the middle. The CDR3 bases are TGTGCCAGCAGTGAATATTCGGCAGGACCTAGCACAGATACGCAGTATTTT. Encoded protein: CASSEYSAGPSTDTQYF.

The CDR3 region has the DNA TGTGCCAGCAGCGTAATAGCAGGGAATCAGCCCCAGCATTTT. As protein: CASSVIAGNQPQHF. The chain employs TRBV7-2 and TRBJ1-5; possible D gene TRBD1, 5 bases. V lost 5 bases and J 4 bases, leaving 12 bases between the germline ends. Per the germline V gene, CDR1 is SGHTA and CDR2 is FQGNSA. The CDR3 has 14 residues.